The 6 T cell receptor beta chains listed next were all sequenced from one sample in a study of lymphopenia after photon versus proton radiotherapy. Produced via immunoSEQ multiplex PCR; TCRdb's table is partial and in-frame only. The sample records 40,000 or so clones, 65% to 90% being singletons. The sample was peripheral blood, taken from a patient treated with photon-based radiotherapy. These receptors were collected from a middle-aged man with gastric cancer.

This clone was detected only a few times. The J gene is TRBJ2-7, the V gene TRBV5-6, with D possibly matching TRBD2 (6 bases). Germline CDR1 SGHDT, CDR2 YYEEEE. The CDR3 totals 15 residues. Trimming removed 0 bases at V and 9 bases at J, with 19 bases between. In DNA, the CDR3 is TGTGCCAGCAGCTTGGAGGAGGGCCTACAGGCGCGGCAGTACTTC. As protein: CASSLEEGLQARQYF.

The CDR3 loop reads CAINDSSYNSPLHF. In DNA, the CDR3 is TGTGCCATCAACGATAGCTCCTATAATTCACCCCTCCACTTT. The chain combines TRBV10-3 with TRBJ1-6; D gene ambiguous. V shed 7 bases and J shed 0 bases, with 7 bases lying between them. Germline V gene lookup returns CDR1 ENHRY and CDR2 SYGVKD. The CDR3 runs to 14 residues.

This clone has just a few counts. The chain employs TRBV6-5 and TRBJ1-1; tentative D call: TRBD1 (5 bases). V lost 7 bases and J 5 bases, leaving 14 bases between the germline ends. Germline V gene data show CDR1 as MNHEY and CDR2 as SVGAGI. CDR3 length equals 13 residues. The CDR3 here is CASTHGGNTEAFF. CDR3 nucleotides: TGTGCCAGCACCCATGGGGGGAATACTGAAGCTTTCTTT.

This clone was counted a single time. CDR3 nucleotide sequence: TGTGCTAGTGGTTTGGGCGGGCCGAACACTGAAGCTTTCTTT. Translation: CASGLGGPNTEAFF. This rearrangement joins TRBV12-5 to TRBJ1-1; unclear D gene. Looked up from germline, CDR1 is LGHNT and CDR2 is FRNRAP. Trimming shortened V by 1 base and J by 1 base, and 7 bases separated the two germline ends. The CDR3 extends over 14 amino acids.

The chain is built from TRBV6-6 and TRBJ2-7; 9 bases align to TRBD1. This CDR3 contains 16 residues. J lost 2 bases, V lost 2 bases, and 7 bases had no gene match. Germline lookup yields CDR1 MNHNY and CDR2 SVGAGI (reference sequence). The CDR3 DNA sequence: TGTGCCAGCAGTTACCATGACAGGGGGGGTGCCTACGAGCAGTACTTC. Protein sequence: CASSYHDRGGAYEQYF.

This chain links TRBV11-2 with TRBJ2-7; D ambiguous. Germline-derived CDR1 and CDR2 are SGHAT and FQNNGV. Deletions cut 1 base from V and 2 bases from J, with 12 bases between. The CDR3 covers 15 residues. The CDR3 region is CASSLAQALTYEQYF. Here the CDR3 DNA reads TGTGCCAGCAGCTTAGCGCAGGCCCTAACCTACGAGCAGTACTTC.